These 3 T cell receptor beta chains originate from one sample sequenced in a study of cytomegalovirus exposure and HLA in healthy donors. Use of 60 Vbeta and 13 Jbeta primers characterized the PCR. Libraries were prepared by immunoSEQ multiplex PCR; TCRdb keeps only in-frame clonotypes and omits some of them. Found here are some 220,000 clones, 80% to 90% of them singletons; the top ten hold roughly 0.22%. Sequenced material: PBMCs. These receptors came from a girl aged 2 to 10 in good health and CMV-seronegative.

This chain joins TRBV5-1 and TRBJ2-5, with 8 bases aligning to TRBD2. The CDR3 extends over 14 amino acids. V lost 2 bases and J lost 3; bases outside the gene matches: 3. Germline V gene data show CDR1 as SGHRS and CDR2 as YFSETQ. The CDR3 DNA is TGCGCCAGCAGCTTAGCGGGAGTGGAAGAGACCCAGTACTTC. Its protein is CASSLAGVEETQYF.

This chain joins TRBV29-1 and TRBJ1-5; D gene uncertain. This CDR3 is built from 12 residues. The germline V gene encodes CDR1 SQVTM and CDR2 ANQGSEA. Deletions cut 4 bases from V and 4 bases from J, with 8 bases between. Written as DNA, the CDR3 is TGCAGCGTTGCAGACGGGAATCAGCCCCAGCATTTT. This sequence encodes CSVADGNQPQHF.

V gene TRBV25-1 combines with J gene TRBJ2-7; tentative D call: TRBD2 (6 bases). The CDR3 covers 14 residues. Trimming left V 5 bases short and J 7 bases short, with 18 bases between. Germline CDR1 is MGHDK and CDR2 is SYGVNS. The DNA for the CDR3 is TGTGCCAGCAGTTTAAGGGACTTTCTGGGAGAGCAGTACTTC. As protein: CASSLRDFLGEQYF.